The 14 T cell receptor beta chains given below trace back to one sample, sequenced in a study of blood T cell repertoires in COVID-19 (dated by TCRdb to the early 2020s). The library came from the immunoSEQ multiplex PCR assay. TCRdb obtained this table from immuneACCESS and retained in-frame rearrangements with V and J assigned. These tables miss some clones; where compared with another copy, unresolved V genes account for less than half of the shortfall, and the remainder is unexplained. This sample lists around 190,000 clones; 70% to 90% were detected once. The ten most abundant clones make up 15% to 20% of the sample. The sample was peripheral blood. The receptor set was obtained from a man over 45 with COVID-19, enrolled during active disease.

The rearrangement joins TRBV6-6 to TRBJ2-7; 9 positions agree with TRBD1. With V trimmed by 7 bases and J by 4 bases, 8 bases remained unmatched. In germline, CDR1 is MNHNY, CDR2 SVGAGI (reference sequence). The CDR3 sequence is 14 residues long. The CDR3 spells CASNMLDRGYEQYF. The CDR3 DNA reads as TGTGCCAGCAATATGCTGGACAGGGGTTACGAGCAGTACTTC.

The V call is TRBV5-1, the J call TRBJ1-2; D unclear. The germline V gene has CDR1 SGHRS and CDR2 YFSETQ. Trimming left V 0 bases short and J 2 bases short, with 11 bases between. CDR3 length: 15 amino acids. The CDR3 loop is CASSLAFRGNYGYTF. CDR3 DNA: TGCGCCAGCAGCTTGGCCTTCAGAGGGAACTATGGCTACACCTTC.

The chain joins TRBV24-1 to TRBJ2-7; a weak D match, TRBD2 (5 bases). This CDR3 is built from 16 residues. Germline V gives CDR1 KGHDR, CDR2 SFDVKD. V was shortened by 0 bases and J by 6 bases, with 17 bases between the two germline ends. CDR3 DNA: TGTGCCACCAGTGATTTGAGTAACTACCGGGGAAGCGAGCAGTACTTC. Residues: CATSDLSNYRGSEQYF.

The genes are TRBV28 and TRBJ2-2; 9 nucleotides align to TRBD1. The CDR3 has 17 residues. Per germline, CDR1 MDHEN and CDR2 SYDVKM. Trimming took 7 bases from V and 4 from J; bases not matched to a gene: 13. DNA for the CDR3: TGTGCCAGCACCCTACCCCGGGGGACAGGGTCCACCGGGGAGCTGTTTTTT. This sequence encodes CASTLPRGTGSTGELFF. The full variable domain, rest sourced from reference TRBV28 and TRBJ2-2, is DVKVTQSSRYLVKRTGEKVFLECVQDMDHENMFWYRQDPGLGLRLIYFSYDVKMKEKGDIPEGYSVSREKKERFSLILESASTNQTSMYLCASTLPRGTGSTGELFFGEGSRLTVL.

The chain uses TRBV12-3 or TRBV12-4 and TRBJ2-1; D is perhaps TRBD2 (6 bases). The CDR3 loop spans 11 amino acids. The germline V and J ends were trimmed by 8 bases and 10 bases, with 12 bases remaining between them. CDR3 region: CASGRLDEQFF. CDR3 DNA sequence: TGTGCCAGCGGCCGACTAGACGAGCAGTTCTTC.

The rearrangement uses TRBV9 and TRBJ2-5; D gene uncertain. The ends were cut back, 3 bases at V and 2 bases at J, with 14 bases in the middle. Germline values: CDR1 SGDLS, CDR2 YYNGEE. The CDR3 contains 15 residues. CDR3 loop: CASSALGSIQETQYF. DNA for the CDR3: TGTGCCAGCAGCGCCCTTGGCAGTATACAAGAGACCCAGTACTTC.

The chain uses TRBV10-3 and TRBJ2-7; no reliable D call. CDR1 is ENHRY and CDR2 is SYGVKD in the germline V gene. V shed 7 bases and J shed 3 bases, with 16 bases lying between them. This CDR3 contains 14 residues. The CDR3 DNA sequence: TGTGCCATCATCCCCCTGGCCCAAGACTACGAGCAGTACTTC. The encoded protein is CAIIPLAQDYEQYF.

The rearrangement links TRBV9 to TRBJ2-5; D might be TRBD1 (6 bases). CDR1 is SGDLS and CDR2 is YYNGEE in the germline V gene. CDR3 length: 13 residues. V was pared by 0 bases and J by 5 bases, with 8 bases between. CDR3 DNA: TGTGCCAGCAGCGTAGACAGGGCGGAGACCCAGTACTTC. Protein sequence: CASSVDRAETQYF.

CDR3 sequence: CASSLGASSTDTQYF. The CDR3 DNA follows: TGTGCCAGCAGCTTGGGTGCTAGCAGCACAGATACGCAGTATTTT. The gene calls are TRBV5-4 and TRBJ2-3; possibly TRBD2 for D (5 bases). Germline V lookup: CDR1 SGHNT, CDR2 YYREEE (reference sequence). V gave up 0 bases and J gave up 0 bases, with 8 bases separating them. This CDR3 contains 15 residues.

The V gene is TRBV18, the J gene TRBJ1-2, with D possibly being TRBD1 (5 bases). The germline V and J ends were trimmed by 6 bases and 6 bases, with 11 bases remaining between them. The length of the CDR3 is 12 residues. Germline-derived CDR1 and CDR2 are KGHSH and LQKENI. CDR3 residues: CASSPGENGYTF. The CDR3 bases are TGTGCCAGCTCCCCGGGGGAAAATGGCTACACCTTC.

This clone is a singleton in its sample. V usage is TRBV29-1 and J usage is TRBJ2-3; TRBD1 might be the D (5 bases). CDR3 length: 13 residues. The germline V and J ends were trimmed by 8 bases and 1 base, with 13 bases remaining between them. Germline-derived CDR1 and CDR2 are SQVTM and ANQGSEA. The CDR3 sequence: CSTTGGGTDTQYF. As DNA, the CDR3 is TGCAGCACCACAGGTGGTGGCACAGATACGCAGTATTTT.

The chain links TRBV4-2 to TRBJ1-2; 9 nucleotides line up with TRBD1. This CDR3 has 14 residues. Germline CDR1 LGHNA, CDR2 YNFKEQ. Germline trimming cut 4 bases from V and 5 bases from J; bases unmatched to any gene: 5. The CDR3 coding sequence is TGTGCCAGCAGCCTACAGGGGGCGAGGTATGGCTACACCTTC. Its protein product is CASSLQGARYGYTF.

The gene calls are TRBV23-1 and TRBJ1-6; TRBD1 might be the D (5 bases). TRBV23-1 is marked as an open reading frame, function uncertain. The CDR3 loop spans 20 amino acids. V was pared by 0 bases and J by 6 bases, with 24 bases between. This chain's CDR3 is CASSQSTPRVGGFPNSPLHF. Written as DNA, the CDR3 is TGCGCCAGCAGTCAATCGACCCCAAGGGTCGGGGGTTTCCCTAATTCACCCCTCCACTTT.

The chain carries TRBV24-1 and TRBJ1-5; the D gene is possibly TRBD1 (6 bases). Germline V gene sequence: CDR1 KGHDR, CDR2 SFDVKD. Trimming left V 3 bases short and J 7 bases short, with 9 bases between. The CDR3 totals 13 residues. CDR3 nucleotide sequence: TGTGCCACCAGTGATAAACAGGGCCAGCCCCAGCATTTT. Its protein product is CATSDKQGQPQHF.